This entry concerns a single TCR beta chain. Germline loops: CDR1 SGHDT, CDR2 YYEEEE. V lost 0 bases and J lost 4, with 7 bases in between. The CDR3 consists of 14 residues. The record originates from a study of Graves' ophthalmopathy and Graves' hyperthyroidism. Moderately to severely active ophthalmopathy under 3 months, CAS at least 3, NOSPECS at least 4. About 10 ml of fresh blood yielded the PBMCs by density gradient. From RNA, the CDR3 regions of TCR beta chains were amplified and sequenced. In the first round, RT-PCR was carried out with HTBI primers, and a multiplex PCR formed the second round. TCRdb re-called the multiplex PCR reads through MiXCR, storing one row per CDR3 protein. The sample holds 40,000 to 50,000 distinct CDR3 sequences, roughly half seen once.

The material sequenced was peripheral blood. The chain recombines TRBV5-6 with TRBJ2-2; no firm D call. The sequence came from an adult man with Graves' ophthalmopathy. The DNA of the CDR3 is TGTGCCAGCAGCTTGGGTCCGGGCACCGGGGAGCTGTTTTTT. It codes for CASSLGPGTGELFF.